The present T cell receptor beta chain was sequenced within a study of T cells in Graves' hyperthyroidism and ophthalmopathy (dated by TCRdb to the late 2010s). Context from the whole study: Peripheral blood was sampled at the time of initial diagnosis, prior to any treatment. Prospective prediction of ophthalmopathy was tested in an independent validation cohort consisting of 18 to 20 hyperthyroidism patients and some 15 patients who later progressed to ophthalmopathy. The 75 to 100 discovery patients were randomly split 7:3 into training and test sets. The paper describes TCR Vbeta CDR3 sequencing of 135 peripheral blood samples, made up of some 40 ophthalmopathy patients, more than 70 hyperthyroidism patients and 17 progressor patients. To identify TCR V-J signatures that set the groups apart, the researchers used a discovery cohort of about a hundred patients, made up of 40 to 45 with Graves' ophthalmopathy and some 56 with stable Graves' hyperthyroidism. Following sampling, methimazole starting at 30 mg daily was given to hyperthyroidism patients, and high-dose intravenous methylprednisolone was given to ophthalmopathy patients. In over five Graves' hyperthyroidism patients, the study also compared T-cell repertoires from thyroid tissue with T-cell repertoires from blood.

Stable Graves' hyperthyroidism was defined as the absence of progression to ophthalmopathy over 18 months of follow-up. The hyperthyroidism patients were between 18 and 65 years old and newly diagnosed, with a disease duration of less than 2 months. Exclusion was applied to patients with uncontrolled infections, other autoimmune diseases, pregnancy or lactation. Diagnoses were based on clinical symptoms, serum thyroxine and TRAb, thyroid ultrasound and orbital computed tomography. PBMCs were separated from 8 to 10 ml of fresh peripheral blood using Ficoll-Paque density gradient centrifugation. Trizol reagent was used to extract total RNA, and RNA quality was then checked on an Agilent 2100 Bioanalyzer. The germline V and J ends show losses of 7 bases and 4 bases respectively, and no gene match explains 9 bases of the junction. Spanning cysteine to phenylalanine, the CDR3 consists of 14 amino acids. Only the CDR3 DNA is retained, 42 bases long and in frame from the first base.

The paper's findings and limits, for the study overall: Sample size was not statistically predetermined, and investigators were not blinded to group allocation. In validation, the model predicted progression to ophthalmopathy with over 60% sensitivity and less than 80% specificity, a median of 6.5 months before onset. Most expanded thyroid clonotypes (frequency above 0.001) were also found in blood, which suggests that blood repertoires may mirror thyroid immune responses. Ophthalmopathy was separated from stable hyperthyroidism by a 13 V-J signature model, with approximately 85% sensitivity and roughly 84% specificity obtained in cross-validation and 80%/75% obtained in testing.

Amplification of TCR beta CDR3 regions was carried out from RNA transcripts. For the first round of RT-PCR on the TCR CDR3, the HTBI primer set was used together with the Qiagen OneStep RT-PCR kit. The libraries were constructed in a second round of multiplex PCR and then size-selected and purified. The libraries were sequenced on an Illumina HiSeq2000 using paired-end 100 bp reads. As for the authors' bioinformatics: SOAPnuke was used to process the raw data, throwing out any read that contained adapters or uncalled bases, had a mean Phred below 15, or lacked an exact constant-primer or identifier match. High-quality paired reads were merged using COPE v1.2.5, and each unique nucleotide sequence was defined as a clonotype. MiTCR v1.1 was used to align the clonotypes against IMGT TRBV, TRBD and TRBJ reference segments. The analysis included only V-J combinations with a frequency above 0.0001, which together covered approximately 99% of the repertoires. A TCS score was defined as the ratio of F50 (clonal expansion) to E x V (chaos), with BLOSUM62-based TCRdist applied between CDR3 peptides within each V-J. Welch's t-statistics and random forest reduced 500 to 550 V-J features to roughly 13, which were used in a naive Bayes classifier (R e1071). TCRdb reran the public reads through fastp at Q25 and MiXCR, keeping productive beta chains. Each entry is one CDR3 protein sequence, shown with its most common DNA and genes. TCRdb's processing, not the authors' own work, is the source of the V and J calls. In this sample the table shows under 650,000 distinct CDR3 sequences, 15% to 20% of which occur a single time. The top ten clones comprise 3.8% of the sample.

Points on this clonotype: Its cognate antigen has yet to be identified. Nothing much larger sits one base from this clone, and base qualities are not available.

Rearrangement joined TRBV12-3 or TRBV12-4 to TRBJ1-2; the central 7 bases match TRBD1. The specimen sequenced was blood. The TCR sequence derives from a woman under 40 with Graves' hyperthyroidism. The CDR3 is CASNSVRGSYGYTF. Read as DNA, the sequence is TGTGCCAGCAACTCGGTCAGGGGGTCCTATGGCTACACCTTC.